This TCR beta chain was captured in a study of T cells in Graves' hyperthyroidism and ophthalmopathy. This clonotype was counted only a few times. Antigen unknown. Over 18 months, lack of ophthalmopathy progression marked Graves' hyperthyroidism as stable. Patients were excluded for uncontrolled infection, other autoimmune disease, pregnancy or lactation. Findings and caveats of the study: The majority of expanded thyroid clonotypes above 0.001 also appeared in blood. Ophthalmopathy was told apart from stable hyperthyroidism by a 13 V-J model.

The trim removed 3 bases at V and 5 bases at J, leaving 6 bases unmatched. Germline CDR1 SGHRS, CDR2 YFSETQ. The CDR3 contains 15 residues. There were TCR beta CDR3 regions amplified from RNA transcripts. Carried out on the TCR CDR3, a first-round RT-PCR used the HTBI primer set. From the multiplex PCR reads, TCRdb called clonotypes with MiXCR, one entry per CDR3 protein. The repertoire includes under 400,000 distinct CDR3 sequences, around a sixth of them detected once, and approximately 49% sits in the top ten. The receptor was isolated from a woman between 50 and 59 years old with Graves' hyperthyroidism. The chain couples TRBV5-1 to TRBJ1-2; 11 bases map to TRBD1. The specimen sequenced was blood. CDR3 region: CASSYSGQGAYGYTF. CDR3 in DNA: TGCGCCAGCAGCTACTCTGGACAGGGGGCGTATGGCTACACCTTC. Full variable domain (outside the CDR3, taken from reference TRBV5-1 and TRBJ1-2): KAGVTQTPRYLIKTRGQQVTLSCSPISGHRSVSWYQQTPGQGLQFLFEYFSETQRNKGNFPGRFSGRQFSNSRSEMNVSTLELGDSALYLCASSYSGQGAYGYTFGSGTRLTVV.